A selection of T cell receptor beta chains follows, all from one sample in a study of graft-versus-host responses after intestinal transplantation. Sequencing used immunoSEQ multiplex PCR; TCRdb keeps in-frame clones, though not all of them. This table has some 90,000 clones, around nine tenths appearing once. Their antigens remain unidentified. Sequenced material: unstimulated CD8+ T cells sorted from spleen or lymph node cells, taken before intestinal transplant. The receptors shown here come from a human donor who received an intestinal transplant. Both conserved end residues are part of each CDR3. The order of the fields is J gene, clone size, D gene, V gene, CDR3 DNA, CDR3 protein. D genes are given only for firm matches. A clone size is listed for some rows: how often the clone was seen (once, few, many), or a class if it is expanded.

>TRBJ1-2|NA|NA|TRBV5-4
TGTGCCAGCAGCTTGGTCGGAATCAATGGCTACACCTTC
CASSLVGINGYTF
>TRBJ2-5|once|TRBD2|TRBV29-1
TGCAGCAGCGGGAGGGCCAACCAAGAGACCCAGTACTTC
CSSGRANQETQYF
>TRBJ2-3|NA|TRBD1|TRBV10-1
TGCGCCAGCAGTGAGGGGGGGACAGGGACAGATACGCAGTATTTT
CASSEGGTGTDTQYF
>TRBJ1-1|NA|TRBD1|TRBV5-4
TGTGCCAGCAGCACCCCGGGACAGACAATTGAAGCTTTCTTT
CASSTPGQTIEAFF
>TRBJ1-2|NA|TRBD1|TRBV7-2
TGTGCCAGCAGCTCAACAGGGGTCCCCTATGGCTACACCTTC
CASSSTGVPYGYTF
>TRBJ2-7|NA|TRBD2|TRBV6-5
TGTGCCAGCAGTAAGACTAGCGGAACTTACGAGCAGTACTTC
CASSKTSGTYEQYF
>TRBJ2-7|NA|NA|TRBV7-6
TGTGCCAGCAGCTTGGCCGAAGGCTACGAGCAGTACTTC
CASSLAEGYEQYF
>TRBJ1-2|NA|TRBD1|TRBV13
TGTGCCAGCAGCGCGGACAGGGTGGTGGATGGCTACACCTTC
CASSADRVVDGYTF
>TRBJ2-5|NA|TRBD2|TRBV6-5
TGTGCCAGCAGTTACGGGACTAGCGGGAGGGAGACCCAGTACTTC
CASSYGTSGRETQYF
>TRBJ1-6|NA|TRBD1|TRBV9
TGTGCCAGCAGCGTAGGGACAGGGAATTCACCCCTCCACTTT
CASSVGTGNSPLHF
>TRBJ2-1|once|NA|TRBV21-1
TGTGCCAGCAGCAAAAGGGCAGCGGGGGGGTACTACAATGAGCAGTTCTTC
CASSKRAAGGYYNEQFF
>TRBJ2-7|NA|NA|TRBV11-1
TGTGCCAGCAGCTTAGGTACGGGGAGCTCCTACGAGCAGTACTTC
CASSLGTGSSYEQYF
>TRBJ2-7|NA|NA|TRBV13
TGTGCCAGCAGCTTAGGCAAAGGCTACGAGCAGTACTTC
CASSLGKGYEQYF
>TRBJ2-2|NA|TRBD2|TRBV9
TGTGCCAGCAGCGTACCCCTAGCGGGAGACCCGAACACCGGGGAGCTGTTTTTT
CASSVPLAGDPNTGELFF
>TRBJ2-3|NA|NA|TRBV5-4
TGTGCCAGCAGCTGGGCTGACGGTACGCAGTATTTT
CASSWADGTQYF
>TRBJ2-3|NA|TRBD2|TRBV29-1
TGCAGCCACCCGGGACTAGCGCCAGATACGCAGTATTTT
CSHPGLAPDTQYF
>TRBJ2-7|NA|NA|TRBV15
TGTGCCACCAGCAGAGCCTTCGAGCCTCCGGACTACGAGCAGTACTTC
CATSRAFEPPDYEQYF
>TRBJ1-2|NA|NA|TRBV4-1
TGCGCCAGCAGCCAAGAACCAGGGCTTGCAGCTAACTATGGCTACACCTTC
CASSQEPGLAANYGYTF
>TRBJ2-2|NA|NA|TRBV7-9
TGTGCCAGCAGCTTCGGGGGAAACACCGGGGAGCTGTTTTTT
CASSFGGNTGELFF
>TRBJ2-3|NA|TRBD1|TRBV28
TGTGCCAGCAGTTCCCCTGGGACAGATAGCACAGATACGCAGTATTTT
CASSSPGTDSTDTQYF
>TRBJ2-1|NA|TRBD2|TRBV7-9
TGTGCCAGCAGCGGGATGAGCGGGGGAACTTACAATGAGCAGTTCTTC
CASSGMSGGTYNEQFF
>TRBJ1-1|NA|NA|TRBV6-1
TGTGCCAGCAGTTGGGCCCTCGACACTGAAGCTTTCTTT
CASSWALDTEAFF
>TRBJ1-5|NA|NA|TRBV6-6
TGTGCCAGCAGTCGACAGTATAGCAATCAGCCCCAGCATTTT
CASSRQYSNQPQHF
>TRBJ2-7|NA|NA|TRBV6-5
TGTGCCAGCAGTTACTCCACCGGGCTCCTCTACGAGCAGTACTTC
CASSYSTGLLYEQYF
>TRBJ1-1|NA|NA|TRBV11-2
TGTGCCAGCAGCTCAATCCCGGTGAACACTGAAGCTTTCTTT
CASSSIPVNTEAFF
>TRBJ2-1|once|TRBD2|TRBV27
TGTGCCAGCAGTTCCCTGCACGCGGGGGGCATATACAATAAGCAGTTCTTC
CASSSLHAGGIYNKQFF
>TRBJ2-7|NA|NA|TRBV19
TGTGCCAGTAGTATAGGACAGTTTACCTACGAGCAGTACTTC
CASSIGQFTYEQYF
>TRBJ2-7|NA|NA|TRBV14
TGTGCCAGCAGCCCAGGGGTCGTCTACGAGCAGTACTTC
CASSPGVVYEQYF
>TRBJ1-1|once|TRBD1|TRBV5-4
TGTGCCAGCAGCTTGGAGGGACAGGACACTGAAGCTTTCTTT
CASSLEGQDTEAFF
>TRBJ2-1|NA|TRBD2|TRBV7-3
TGTGCCAGCAGCTTAACCCTAGCGGGAGGGCCTCTAGGCAATGAGCAGTTCTTC
CASSLTLAGGPLGNEQFF
>TRBJ2-7|NA|TRBD2|TRBV11-2
TGTGCCAGCAGCTTTGACGGGGGGAACGAGCAGTACTTC
CASSFDGGNEQYF
>TRBJ2-7|NA|TRBD1|TRBV10-1
TGCGCCGAGAGACGGACAGGGATGAGGTACGAGCAGTACTTC
CAERRTGMRYEQYF
>TRBJ2-1|NA|NA|TRBV9
TGTGCCAGCAGCGTAGGGGGGCTGGATGAGCAGTTCTTC
CASSVGGLDEQFF
>TRBJ1-6|NA|TRBD1|TRBV5-6
TGTGCCAGCAGCTCGGGACAGGGGGCGCCTAATTCACCCCTCCACTTT
CASSSGQGAPNSPLHF
>TRBJ1-2|NA|TRBD1|TRBV9
TGTGCCAGCAGCCCCGCCGGGACAGCTTACTATGGCTACACCTTC
CASSPAGTAYYGYTF
>TRBJ1-6|NA|NA|TRBV5-5
TGTGCCAGCAGCTTGGAGGGTACCCAAAATTCACCCCTCCACTTT
CASSLEGTQNSPLHF
>TRBJ2-2|NA|NA|TRBV5-5
TGTGCCAGCAGCTTGATTTGGGGGACCGGGGAGCTGTTTTTT
CASSLIWGTGELFF
>TRBJ2-5|NA|TRBD2|TRBV27
TGTGCCAGCAGTTTGGTAGCGGGGGGGCCGGAGACCCAGTACTTC
CASSLVAGGPETQYF
>TRBJ2-2|NA|TRBD2|TRBV7-2
TGTGCCAGCAGTATTGGGCTAGCGGGAAGGACCGGGGAGCTGTTTTTT
CASSIGLAGRTGELFF
>TRBJ1-5|NA|NA|TRBV6-5
TGTGCCAGCAGTTACCGAGGGGATAGCAATCAGCCCCAGCATTTT
CASSYRGDSNQPQHF
>TRBJ2-2|NA|TRBD2|TRBV7-6
TGTGCCAGCAGCTTAGATCTAGCGGGCGCCACCGGGGAGCTGTTTTTT
CASSLDLAGATGELFF
>TRBJ2-1|NA|TRBD2|TRBV6-5
TGTGCCAGCAGTTACGTGGGACTAGCCGATGAGCAGTTCTTC
CASSYVGLADEQFF
>TRBJ2-3|NA|NA|TRBV4-1
TGCGCCAGCAGCCAAGTGGCGGGCTATTATGCAGATACGCAGTATTTT
CASSQVAGYYADTQYF
>TRBJ1-4|NA|NA|TRBV4-1
TGCGCCAGCAGCCTCACAGGTATAGGCGAAAAACTGTTTTTT
CASSLTGIGEKLFF
>TRBJ2-2|NA|NA|TRBV28
TGTGCCAGCAGTGAGGGGCGGGAGCTGTTTTTT
CASSEGRELFF
>TRBJ2-1|NA|TRBD2|TRBV23-1
TGCGCCAGCAGTCACCCCTCCCAGGGGATAGCGGGACGTCCAAGCTCCTACAATGAGCAGTTCTTC
CASSHPSQGIAGRPSSYNEQFF
>TRBJ1-3|NA|NA|TRBV15
TGTGCCACCAGCAGAGATCTGAATCTTGGAAACACCATATATTTT
CATSRDLNLGNTIYF
>TRBJ2-7|NA|TRBD1|TRBV13
TGTGCCAGCAGCTCCCCAGGGGGCTCCTACGAGCAGTACTTC
CASSSPGGSYEQYF